The 2 T cell receptor beta chains given below trace back to one sample, sequenced in a study of T cells in Graves' hyperthyroidism and ophthalmopathy (dated by TCRdb to between 2018 and 2020). Libraries were prepared through multiplex PCR. TCRdb records Illumina HiSeq 2000 as the sequencer. The TCR beta CDR3 regions were amplified from the RNA transcripts. A first-round RT-PCR of the TCR CDR3 used the HTBI primer set with the Qiagen OneStep RT-PCR kit. TCRdb trimmed the raw reads at Q25, called clones with MiXCR and kept productive beta chains. Each CDR3 protein appears once, grouped with its most common genes and DNA. Recorded for this sample are roughly 400,000 distinct CDR3 sequences; around 16% of them occurred a single time. The ten largest account for approximately 30% of the sample. The sequenced sample was blood. These receptors were taken from a woman aged 18-29 years with Graves' hyperthyroidism that later progressed to Graves' ophthalmopathy.

This clonotype was recorded many times. Written as DNA, the CDR3 is TGCGCCAGCAGCTTAAGCGGGAGGACCACAGATACGCAGTATTTT. Amino acids: CASSLSGRTTDTQYF. The chain is built from TRBV5-1 and TRBJ2-3; TRBD2 agrees at 9 bases. The CDR3 runs 15 residues. CDR1 is SGHRS, CDR2 YFSETQ, per germline. V was clipped by 2 bases and J by 2 bases; unmatched bases: 3.

This clonotype was found many times. The rearrangement joins TRBV28 to TRBJ2-1; 7 positions agree with TRBD1. This CDR3 is 14 amino acids long. Germline loops: CDR1 MDHEN, CDR2 SYDVKM. With V trimmed by 6 bases and J by 7 bases, 9 bases remained unmatched. CDR3 DNA: TGTGCCAGCAGGCGCCTATCGACAGGGAATGAGCAGTTCTTC. This gives the protein CASRRLSTGNEQFF.